This T cell receptor beta chain appears in the sequencing data of a study of blood T cell repertoires in COVID-19. The table came from immunoSEQ multiplex PCR; TCRdb's copy has only in-frame clones and leaves some out. The table shows about 220,000 clones, with about 86% occurring only once. The sample holds a few counts of this clone. Trimming took off 2 bases at V and 7 bases at J, with 19 bases between the two ends. Germline CDR1 MGHDK, CDR2 SYGVNS. The length of the CDR3 is 16 residues. V and J are TRBV25-1 and TRBJ2-3; perhaps TRBD1 as D (5 bases). This TCR was sampled from a woman in her 30s who had recovered from COVID-19. What was sequenced was peripheral blood. Written as DNA, the CDR3 is TGTGCCAGCAGTGAAGCCCAGGGCGGATTTCAATATACGCAGTATTTT. Translated, it gives CASSEAQGGFQYTQYF.